A single sample is the source of the 6 T cell receptor beta chains below, sequenced in a study of shared clonotypes between healthy human individuals. Method: immunoSEQ multiplex PCR; TCRdb's copy keeps in-frame clones and lacks some. Here the sample spans a few million clones, around 90% being singletons. Material: naive CD4+ T cells sorted from blood. Subset reported: CD45RA+ positively selected. Source of these receptors: a young man in good health.

V usage is TRBV11-2 and J usage is TRBJ2-7; D call uncertain. The V and J ends lost 2 bases and 6 bases respectively, with 11 bases between them. CDR3 length: 13 amino acids. The germline gives CDR1 SGHAT, CDR2 FQNNGV. The CDR3 here is CASSLMWGGEQYF. DNA for the CDR3: TGTGCCAGCAGCTTAATGTGGGGTGGCGAGCAGTACTTC. The full variable domain, rest sourced from reference TRBV11-2 and TRBJ2-7, is EAGVAQSPRYKIIEKRQSVAFWCNPISGHATLYWYQQILGQGPKLLIQFQNNGVVDDSQLPKDRFSAERLKGVDSTLKIQPAKLEDSAVYLCASSLMWGGEQYFGPGTRLTVT.

V and J are TRBV7-7 and TRBJ2-6; D uncertain. Per the germline V gene, CDR1 is SSHAT and CDR2 is FNYEAQ (reference sequence). The V end lost 5 bases, the J end lost 5 bases, and 22 bases lay between the germline ends. The CDR3 length is 18 residues. CDR3 loop: CASSTVGVPQSRANVLTF. CDR3 bases: TGTGCCAGCAGCACGGTTGGAGTGCCACAAAGTCGGGCCAACGTCCTGACTTTC.

Points on this clone: Other DNA variants within this sample encode the same CDR3. V gene TRBV29-1 combines with J gene TRBJ1-1; a weak D match, TRBD1 (5 bases). Trimming pared 4 bases from V and 1 base from J, leaving 7 bases between. Germline V gives CDR1 SQVTM, CDR2 ANQGSEA. CDR3 length: 12 residues. The chain's CDR3 is CSVATGNTEAFF. Here the CDR3 DNA reads TGCAGCGTTGCCACAGGGAACACTGAAGCTTTCTTT. The variable domain in full, with the rest retrieved from reference TRBV29-1 and TRBJ1-1, is SAVISQKPSRDICQRGTSLTIQCQVDSQVTMMFWYRQQPGQSLTLIATANQGSEATYESGFVIDKFPISRPNLTFSTLTVSNMSPEDSSIYLCSVATGNTEAFFGQGTRLTVV.

About this clone: This likely stems from a read error, as it lies one base from a far larger clone. Different DNA sequences within this sample yield the same CDR3. The chain is built from TRBV7-9 and TRBJ2-7; D remains unclear. There are 11 residues in the CDR3. Germline V CDR1 and CDR2: SEHNR, FQNEAQ (reference sequence). V lost 5 bases and J lost 0, with 2 bases in between. CDR3 sequence (DNA): TGTGCCAGCAGCGCCTCCTACGAGCAGTACTTC. It yields the protein CASSASYEQYF.

The chain's CDR3 is CASGGTRLVNEQFF. CDR3 DNA: TGTGCCAGCGGCGGGACTCGGCTTGTGAATGAGCAGTTCTTC. This chain joins TRBV6-5 and TRBJ2-1; D perhaps matches TRBD2 (6 bases). From germline, CDR1 is MNHEY and CDR2 SVGAGI. This CDR3 has 14 residues. Deletions cut 8 bases from V and 7 bases from J, with 18 bases between.

The chain is built from TRBV27 and TRBJ1-6, with D tentatively TRBD1 (6 bases). Trimming shortened V by 3 bases and J by 5 bases, and 11 bases separated the two germline ends. Germline V gene data show CDR1 as MNHEY and CDR2 as SMNVEV (reference sequence). The length of the CDR3 is 15 residues. CDR3 in DNA: TGTGCCAGCAGTTTGGAGGACAGAAATAATTCACCCCTCCACTTT. Amino acids: CASSLEDRNNSPLHF.